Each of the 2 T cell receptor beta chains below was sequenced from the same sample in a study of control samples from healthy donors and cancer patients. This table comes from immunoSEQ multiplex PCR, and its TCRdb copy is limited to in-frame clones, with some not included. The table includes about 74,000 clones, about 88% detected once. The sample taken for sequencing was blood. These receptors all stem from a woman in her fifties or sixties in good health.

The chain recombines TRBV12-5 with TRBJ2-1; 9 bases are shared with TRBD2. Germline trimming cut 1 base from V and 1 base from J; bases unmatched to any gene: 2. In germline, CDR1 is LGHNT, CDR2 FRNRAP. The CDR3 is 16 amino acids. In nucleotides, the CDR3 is TGTGCTAGTGGTTTGGGCGGGGGGGTGTCCTACAATGAGCAGTTCTTC. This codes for CASGLGGGVSYNEQFF.

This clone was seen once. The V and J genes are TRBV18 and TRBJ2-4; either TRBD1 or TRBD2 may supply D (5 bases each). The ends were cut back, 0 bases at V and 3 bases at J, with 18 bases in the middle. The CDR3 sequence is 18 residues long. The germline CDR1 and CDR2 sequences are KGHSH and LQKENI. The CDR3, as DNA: TGTGCCAGCTCACCACCGGGACCAGCAGGGTTGGGCAAAAACATTCAGTACTTC. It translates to CASSPPGPAGLGKNIQYF.